The next 23 T cell receptor beta chains were all read from a single sample in a study of CD8 T cells in ankylosing spondylitis. Antigens of these TCRs are unknown. Notes on the study in general: What seemed typical of ankylosing spondylitis blood was a TCR beta motif built from 7 or 8 highly homologous variants.

From the 5' RACE reads, TCRdb called clonotypes with MiXCR, one entry per CDR3 protein. The repertoire includes 200,000 to 250,000 distinct CDR3 sequences, just under 7.5% of them detected once, and approximately 15% sits in the top ten. Input material: blood, either unsorted or a sorted T cell fraction (not recorded which). The source is a male donor with ankylosing spondylitis.

This clonotype was found many times. The chain uses TRBV6-2 or TRBV6-3 and TRBJ2-1; TRBD1 is a possible D gene (5 bases). The CDR3 length is 14 residues. V was trimmed by 6 bases and J by 4 bases, leaving 13 bases between them. Germline values: CDR1 MNHEY, CDR2 SVGEGT. CDR3 DNA sequence: TGTGCCAGCAGCAGGGTAGGTTTATACAATGAGCAGTTCTTC. Amino acids: CASSRVGLYNEQFF.

Ten or more counts support this clonotype. The chain links TRBV21-1 to TRBJ1-4; TRBD1, the table's D call, lacks a check against the DNA. TRBV21-1 is noted as a pseudogene. The CDR3 covers 15 residues. The CDR3 loop is CASSLRQGRYEKLFF. CDR3 in DNA: TGTGCCAGCAGCCTCCGACAGGGAAGATATGAAAAACTGTTTTTT.

This clonotype occurred many times. The chain is built from TRBV7-8 and TRBJ2-3, with D unresolved. The V gene's germline CDR1 is SGHVS and CDR2 FQNEAQ. V lost 5 bases and J lost 5, with 8 bases in between. There are 12 residues in the CDR3. The CDR3 is CASSLKKDTQYF. As DNA, the CDR3 is TGTGCCAGCAGCCTGAAGAAAGATACGCAGTATTTT.

This clonotype was detected ten times or more. This chain connects TRBV29-1 to TRBJ2-2; tentative D call: TRBD1 (5 bases). Deletions cut 4 bases from V and 2 bases from J, with 8 bases between. The CDR3 runs 13 residues. Per germline, CDR1 SQVTM and CDR2 ANQGSEA. CDR3: CSVGDRNTGELFF. DNA for the CDR3: TGCAGCGTTGGTGACAGAAACACCGGGGAGCTGTTTTTT.

This clonotype was observed many times. This sequence joins TRBV12-3 or TRBV12-4 and TRBJ1-3; no reliable D call. The V gene lost 2 bases and the J gene lost 4 bases, with 9 bases spanning the gap. The CDR3 sequence is 14 residues long. The CDR3 loop reads CASSLRHSGNTIYF. CDR3 sequence (DNA): TGTGCCAGCAGTTTACGACATTCAGGAAACACCATATATTTT.

This clonotype was counted ten times or more. The chain uses TRBV7-2 and TRBJ1-5; 9 positions agree with TRBD1. The germline V gene has CDR1 SGHTA and CDR2 FQGNSA. Unmatched junction bases numbered 6, after V lost 5 bases and J lost 4 bases. This CDR3 is 15 amino acids long. DNA of the CDR3: TGTGCCAGCAGCCACAGACAGGGGGTTAATCAGCCCCAGCATTTT. The encoded protein is CASSHRQGVNQPQHF.

Ten or more counts support this clonotype. V and J are TRBV27 and TRBJ1-2; the D is unclear. Germline assignment: CDR1 MNHEY and CDR2 SMNVEV (reference sequence). The V and J ends lost 5 bases and 1 base respectively, with 14 bases between them. The CDR3 sequence is 15 residues long. This CDR3 is CASSTSVAGNYGYTF. The CDR3 coding sequence is TGTGCCAGCAGTACCTCGGTGGCTGGTAACTATGGCTACACCTTC.

This clonotype was counted many times. The chain has TRBV5-1 and TRBJ1-2, with D unclear. Per germline, CDR1 SGHRS and CDR2 YFSETQ. CDR3 size: 13 residues. Trimming took off 1 base at V and 8 bases at J, with 12 bases between the two ends. Here the CDR3 DNA reads TGCGCCAGCAGCTTGTTTACAGAGCAAGGCTACACCTTC. The encoded protein is CASSLFTEQGYTF.

Ten or more counts support this clonotype. The CDR3 sequence: CASTGGPSYEQYF. The CDR3 DNA reads as TGTGCCAGCACCGGAGGGCCTTCCTACGAGCAGTACTTC. The J gene is TRBJ2-7, the V gene TRBV12-3 or TRBV12-4, with a possible D match to TRBD2 (6 bases). With 7 bases removed from V and 1 base from J, the gap between germline ends came to 11 bases. The CDR3 covers 13 residues.

The chain employs TRBV5-1 and TRBJ2-6, with no clear D. Looked up from germline, CDR1 is SGHRS and CDR2 is YFSETQ. The germline V and J ends were trimmed by 0 bases and 0 bases, with 10 bases remaining between them. The CDR3 is made up of 17 amino acids. CDR3 nucleotide sequence: TGCGCCAGCAGCTTGGATGGCTCCGGCTCTGGGGCCAACGTCCTGACTTTC. As protein: CASSLDGSGSGANVLTF. The whole variable domain, remainder taken from reference TRBV5-1 and TRBJ2-6, is KAGVTQTPRYLIKTRGQQVTLSCSPISGHRSVSWYQQTPGQGLQFLFEYFSETQRNKGNFPGRFSGRQFSNSRSEMNVSTLELGDSALYLCASSLDGSGSGANVLTFGAGSRLTVL.

In this sample, this clonotype turned up many times. The genes are TRBV28 and TRBJ2-7; weak D call: TRBD1 (5 bases). Trimming stripped 3 bases from V and 1 base from J, with 10 bases between. Germline assignment: CDR1 MDHEN and CDR2 SYDVKM. The CDR3 has 14 amino acids. The CDR3: CASSLVGLSYEQYF. The CDR3 DNA sequence: TGTGCCAGCAGTTTGGTGGGGCTTTCCTACGAGCAGTACTTC.

In this sample, this clonotype turned up many times. The J gene is TRBJ1-2, the V gene TRBV15, with D possibly matching TRBD1 (5 bases). The germline gives CDR1 LNHNV, CDR2 YYDKDF (reference sequence). V dropped 0 bases and J dropped 8 bases, with 19 bases sitting between them. This CDR3 is built from 16 residues. CDR3 amino acids: CATSRDFQGPREGYTF. The CDR3 DNA follows: TGTGCCACCAGCAGAGATTTCCAGGGCCCGCGGGAAGGCTACACCTTC.

This clonotype was recorded at least ten times. The rearrangement uses TRBV5-5 and TRBJ1-1; the D gene is possibly TRBD1 (6 bases). This CDR3 contains 13 residues. Trimming stripped 0 bases from V and 5 bases from J, with 8 bases between. CDR1 is SGHKS and CDR2 is YYEKEE in the germline V gene (reference sequence). This chain's CDR3 is CASSLEGVTEAFF. Here the CDR3 DNA reads TGTGCCAGCAGCTTGGAGGGGGTTACTGAAGCTTTCTTT.

This clonotype was recorded a few times. The chain has TRBV9 and TRBJ1-1; D uncertain. Germline values: CDR1 SGDLS, CDR2 YYNGEE. Trimming shortened V by 1 base and J by 7 bases, and 14 bases separated the two germline ends. The CDR3 has 14 amino acids. The CDR3 sequence: CASSVHGSGVEAFF. The CDR3 coding sequence is TGTGCCAGCAGCGTACATGGGTCGGGTGTTGAAGCTTTCTTT.

This clonotype appeared many times. CDR3 sequence reads: CASSFNTGTNQYTGELFF. As DNA, the CDR3 is TGCGCCAGCAGCTTCAACACAGGAACGAACCAGTACACCGGGGAGCTGTTTTTT. The genes are TRBV5-1 and TRBJ2-2, with D possibly being TRBD1 (5 bases). The CDR3 length is 18 residues. Germline V CDR1 and CDR2: SGHRS, YFSETQ. V lost 2 bases and J lost 3, with 20 bases in between.

This clonotype occurred a few times. This rearrangement joins TRBV27 to TRBJ1-4, with D possibly being TRBD1 (5 bases). The CDR3 has 14 residues. The V and J ends lost 5 bases and 5 bases respectively, with 12 bases between them. Germline CDR1 and CDR2: MNHEY and SMNVEV (reference sequence). CDR3 amino acids: CASSPGLPNEKLFF. DNA for the CDR3: TGTGCCAGCAGTCCGGGGCTACCGAATGAAAAACTGTTTTTT.

This clonotype was seen at least ten times. The chain links TRBV29-1 to TRBJ1-1; 8 positions agree with TRBD1. V was clipped by 1 base and J by 0 bases; unmatched bases: 1. The CDR3 totals 14 residues. Germline V gene sequence: CDR1 SQVTM, CDR2 ANQGSEA. This chain's CDR3 is CSVEGQGLNTEAFF. For the CDR3, the DNA is TGCAGCGTTGAAGGACAGGGGCTGAACACTGAAGCTTTCTTT.

For this clonotype: This may stem from a read error, because a much larger clone lies one nucleotide away. The gene calls are TRBV28 and TRBJ2-5; 7 bases are a match to TRBD2. This CDR3 is built from 15 residues. Germline CDR1 is MDHEN and CDR2 is SYDVKM. The trim removed 3 bases at V and 0 bases at J, leaving 4 bases unmatched. The CDR3 DNA reads as TGTGCCAGCAGTTTCCGGGGGGAAGACCAAGAGACCCAGTACTTC. It encodes CASSFRGEDQETQYF.

This clonotype was detected only a few times. The chain couples TRBV19 to TRBJ2-2; 10 bases agree with TRBD2. The J segment lost 0 bases and the V segment lost 6 bases, leaving 10 bases of the junction unmatched. In germline, CDR1 is LNHDA, CDR2 SQIVND (reference sequence). The CDR3 covers 18 residues. DNA for the CDR3: TGTGCCAGTAGACCGACTAGCGGGCTTATCGCGAACACCGGGGAGCTGTTTTTT. Amino acids: CASRPTSGLIANTGELFF.

Many counts were recorded for this clonotype. The chain uses TRBV27 and TRBJ1-2, with no clear D. Trimming pared 3 bases from V and 0 bases from J, leaving 8 bases between. The CDR3 consists of 14 residues. Germline CDR1 is MNHEY and CDR2 is SMNVEV (reference sequence). The CDR3 DNA follows: TGTGCCAGCAGTTTTTTGGGAACTAACTATGGCTACACCTTC. Its protein product is CASSFLGTNYGYTF.

This clonotype showed up many times. The gene calls are TRBV16 and TRBJ1-4; no reliable D call. The germline V and J ends were trimmed by 4 bases and 10 bases, with 10 bases remaining between them. This CDR3 spans 12 amino acids. Per germline, CDR1 KGHSY and CDR2 FQNENV. The DNA of the CDR3 is TGTGCCAGCAGCCCCATTCCCGGAAAACTGTTTTTT. It specifies CASSPIPGKLFF.

This clonotype was observed at least ten times. J is TRBJ1-2 and V is TRBV12-3 or TRBV12-4; D is uncertain. Trimming took off 5 bases at V and 7 bases at J, with 5 bases between the two ends. This CDR3 spans 10 amino acids. CDR3 loop: CASSRGGYTF. As DNA, the CDR3 is TGTGCCAGCAGTCGAGGTGGCTACACCTTC.

This clonotype came up a few times. The chain employs TRBV28 and TRBJ1-6; maybe TRBD1 (6 bases). The germline gives CDR1 MDHEN, CDR2 SYDVKM. The CDR3 is 16 residues long. V was pared by 5 bases and J by 12 bases, with 23 bases between. The CDR3: CASSLPQGLMNGPLHF. The CDR3 bases are TGTGCCAGCAGTCTCCCTCAGGGGTTGATGAATGGACCCCTCCACTTT. Looking up the rest from reference TRBV28 and TRBJ1-6 gives the full variable domain: DVKVTQSSRYLVKRTGEKVFLECVQDMDHENMFWYRQDPGLGLRLIYFSYDVKMKEKGDIPEGYSVSREKKERFSLILESASTNQTSMYLCASSLPQGLMNGPLHFGNGTRLTVT.